This TCR beta chain was obtained from a study of blood T cells in healthy people across ages. This clonotype was counted a few times. This CDR3 is built from 15 residues. Germline CDR1 and CDR2: MRHNA and SNTAGT. V lost 7 bases to trimming and J lost 8 bases, with 21 bases between them. Alongside a J-beta primer mix, a sample-barcoded 5' primer served in a second PCR lasting about 6 to 12 cycles. TCRdb reprocessed the 5' RACE reads with MiXCR, giving one entry per CDR3 protein. The profile shows 1,500,000 or so distinct CDR3 sequences, approximately 43% of them singletons. The sequenced sample consisted of blood. This TCR derives from a woman younger than 30 in good health. This chain joins TRBV6-4 and TRBJ2-4; D possibly corresponds to TRBD1 (8 bases). This CDR3 reads CASKCWTGTIYIQYF. CDR3 coding DNA: TGTGCCAGCAAGTGCTGGACAGGGACTATCTACATTCAGTACTTC.